These 32 T cell receptor beta chains originate from one sample sequenced in a study of T cell clonotyping in hematopoietic cell transplantation. Profiled with immunoSEQ multiplex PCR; TCRdb holds only in-frame clones, not every one. Of about 7,500 clones in the sample, 90% to 95% are singletons; the top ten hold about 4.1%. The material sequenced was PBMCs, taken 180 days after allogeneic stem cell transplant. The source is a female patient aged 50-65 years who had an allogeneic stem cell transplant from an unrelated donor, so the T cells may come from the graft donor. Some clones in this sample may be carry-over from other donors' samples.

The chain joins TRBV11-2 to TRBJ1-2, with 7 bases identical to TRBD1. V lost 4 bases, J lost 3 bases, and 8 bases stayed unmatched. The germline V gene has CDR1 SGHAT and CDR2 FQNNGV. The CDR3 loop spans 15 amino acids. In DNA, the CDR3 is TGTGCCAGCAGCTCCTCCGGACAGGCATACTATGGCTACACCTTC. Translated, it gives CASSSSGQAYYGYTF.

The chain couples TRBV4-1 to TRBJ1-1, with D perhaps matching TRBD1 (6 bases). Germline V gene sequence: CDR1 MGHRA, CDR2 YSYEKL. This CDR3 comprises 16 residues. V was clipped by 4 bases and J by 0 bases, with 15 bases between them. CDR3 DNA: TGCGCCAGCAGCCCAGATACGGACAGTATGAACACTGAAGCTTTCTTT. Translation gives CASSPDTDSMNTEAFF.

This chain uses TRBV11-2 with TRBJ1-1, with TRBD1 identical over 9 bases. This CDR3 is built from 15 residues. Germline CDR1 and CDR2: SGHAT and FQNNGV. With V trimmed by 3 bases and J by 4 bases, 6 bases remained unmatched. The CDR3 sequence is CASSFWDRVFTEAFF. The CDR3 DNA is TGTGCCAGCAGCTTTTGGGACAGGGTTTTCACTGAAGCTTTCTTT.

J is TRBJ1-2 and V is TRBV19, with 8 nucleotides matching TRBD1. The CDR3 sequence is 14 residues long. The ends lost 4 bases at V and 2 bases at J; junction bases unmatched: 3. Germline V gene sequence: CDR1 LNHDA, CDR2 SQIVND (reference sequence). As DNA, the CDR3 is TGTGCCAGTAGTACCGGACAGGGCAACTATGGCTACACCTTC. Amino acid sequence: CASSTGQGNYGYTF. Looking up the rest from reference TRBV19 and TRBJ1-2 gives the full variable domain: DGGITQSPKYLFRKEGQNVTLSCEQNLNHDAMYWYRQDPGQGLRLIYYSQIVNDFQKGDIAEGYSVSREKKESFPLTVTSAQKNPTAFYLCASSTGQGNYGYTFGSGTRLTVV.

The chain uses TRBV27 and TRBJ1-2, with a weak D call TRBD1 (6 bases). CDR1 MNHEY and CDR2 SMNVEV come from the germline V gene (reference sequence). Deletions cut 2 bases from V and 6 bases from J, with 10 bases between. The CDR3 runs 13 residues. CDR3: CASSLARGDGYTF. In nucleotides, the CDR3 is TGTGCCAGCAGTTTAGCCAGGGGTGATGGCTACACCTTC.

About this clone itself: An end of the junction does not agree with germline; a read error may underlie this. The rearrangement uses TRBV11-2 and TRBJ1-1, with D hard to call. CDR3 length equals 15 residues. Germline-derived CDR1 and CDR2 are SGHAT and FQNNGV. The CDR3 protein is CASSLDDMAGRAPFF. For the CDR3, the DNA is TGTGCCAGCAGCTTAGACGATATGGCAGGTCGAGCACCCTTTTTT.

The chain couples TRBV4-1 to TRBJ1-1; tentative D call: TRBD1 (5 bases). The V gene lost 4 bases and the J gene lost 0 bases, with 9 bases spanning the gap. Looked up from germline, CDR1 is MGHRA and CDR2 is YSYEKL. The CDR3 is 14 residues long. In DNA, the CDR3 is TGCGCCAGCAGCCGGGGGAGGGTGAACACTGAAGCTTTCTTT. Its translation is CASSRGRVNTEAFF.

The V call is TRBV19, the J call TRBJ1-2; TRBD1 aligns across 11 bases. The ends lost 3 bases at V and 6 bases at J; junction bases unmatched: 3. The CDR3 length is 14 residues. Germline V gives CDR1 LNHDA, CDR2 SQIVND (reference sequence). The CDR3 nucleotides are TGTGCCAGTAGTATTGGACAGGGGGCCGATGGCTACACCTTC. This translates into CASSIGQGADGYTF.

The genes are TRBV6-1 and TRBJ2-7, with 7 nucleotides matching TRBD1. The trim removed 6 bases at V and 4 bases at J, leaving 9 bases unmatched. Germline CDR1 MNHNS, CDR2 SASEGT. This CDR3 has 14 residues. CDR3 bases: TGTGCCAGCAGCGTTGCCGGGACAGATTACGAGCAGTACTTC. It is translated as CASSVAGTDYEQYF.

The V and J genes are TRBV11-2 and TRBJ2-7; a weak D match, TRBD2 (5 bases). The length of the CDR3 is 14 residues. V dropped 2 bases and J dropped 2 bases, with 10 bases sitting between them. Germline values: CDR1 SGHAT, CDR2 FQNNGV. The CDR3 sequence: CASSLSGGAYEQYV. The CDR3 DNA reads as TGTGCCAGCAGCTTAAGCGGCGGAGCCTACGAGCAGTACGTC.

This chain joins TRBV19 and TRBJ1-3; D gene ambiguous. Trimming took off 8 bases at V and 0 bases at J, with 8 bases between the two ends. Germline V gene sequence: CDR1 LNHDA, CDR2 SQIVND (reference sequence). The CDR3 sequence is 13 residues long. CDR3 sequence: CASRVVSGNTIYF. CDR3 DNA: TGTGCCAGTCGAGTTGTCTCTGGAAACACCATATATTTT.

This chain uses TRBV10-2 with TRBJ2-5, with a possible D match to TRBD2 (5 bases). The CDR3 runs to 14 residues. CDR1 WSHSY and CDR2 SAAADI come from the germline V gene. The V end was cut by 4 bases, the J end by 2 bases, with 11 bases between. CDR3 nucleotide sequence: TGCGCCAGCAGTGCTCGAGGGCCACAAGAGACCCAGTACTTC. Protein sequence: CASSARGPQETQYF.

The chain has TRBV4-1 and TRBJ1-2; no clear D gene. The CDR3 is 15 residues long. V was pared by 2 bases and J by 2 bases, with 12 bases between. Germline CDR1 is MGHRA and CDR2 is YSYEKL. CDR3 protein: CASSQSTSRNYGYTF. As DNA, the CDR3 is TGCGCCAGCAGCCAATCTACCAGTAGAAACTATGGCTACACCTTC.

The chain combines TRBV11-2 with TRBJ2-3; tentatively, D is TRBD2 (5 bases). Deletions cut 1 base from V and 8 bases from J, with 13 bases between. The CDR3 loop spans 14 amino acids. Germline values: CDR1 SGHAT, CDR2 FQNNGV. CDR3 protein: CASSLAWGGGTQYF. The CDR3 DNA reads TGTGCCAGCAGCTTAGCCTGGGGTGGAGGTACGCAGTATTTT.

This chain connects TRBV2 to TRBJ1-6, with D hard to call. The V and J ends lost 9 bases and 0 bases respectively, with 15 bases between them. The germline V gene has CDR1 SNHLY and CDR2 FYNNEI. The CDR3 runs to 16 residues. CDR3 region: CARSERQSSYNSPLHF. The CDR3 nucleotides read TGTGCCAGGTCTGAGCGTCAAAGCTCCTATAATTCACCCCTCCACTTT.

This chain connects TRBV28 to TRBJ2-5; no reliable D call. This CDR3 has 11 residues. The V gene's germline CDR1 is MDHEN and CDR2 SYDVKM. The V end was cut by 6 bases, the J end by 4 bases, with 6 bases between. The CDR3 reads CASRDGETQYF. For the CDR3, the DNA is TGTGCCAGCAGGGATGGAGAGACCCAGTACTTC.

V usage is TRBV19 and J usage is TRBJ1-1; D gene uncertain. With 1 base removed from V and 1 base from J, the gap between germline ends came to 7 bases. This CDR3 contains 14 residues. CDR1 LNHDA and CDR2 SQIVND come from the germline V gene (reference sequence). The CDR3 DNA follows: TGTGCCAGTAGTATAGCCACCCGGAACACTGAAGCTTTCTTT. Residues: CASSIATRNTEAFF.

The chain joins TRBV29-1 to TRBJ2-5; D is unclear. The end of the DNA aligns better with TRBJ2-7, so the J call may be wrong. This CDR3 is built from 12 residues. CDR1 is SQVTM, CDR2 ANQGSEA, per germline. CDR3 sequence (DNA): TGCAGCGTTGAGGCCGACCCCTACGAGCAGTACTTC. This sequence encodes CSVEADPYEQYF.

The chain joins TRBV7-2 to TRBJ2-1; no clear D. V lost 0 bases to trimming and J lost 0 bases, with 9 bases between them. The CDR3 has 16 amino acids. Germline V CDR1 and CDR2: SGHTA, FQGNSA. The DNA for the CDR3 is TGTGCCAGCAGCTTAGCGGGCCTAAGCTCCTACAATGAGCAGTTCTTC. Translated: CASSLAGLSSYNEQFF. Using reference TRBV7-2 and TRBJ2-1 for the parts outside the CDR3, the full variable domain is GAGVSQSPSNKVTEKGKDVELRCDPISGHTALYWYRQSLGQGLEFLIYFQGNSAPDKSGLPSDRFSAERTGGSVSTLTIQRTQQEDSAVYLCASSLAGLSSYNEQFFGPGTRLTVL.

This clone appeared a single time. The chain joins TRBV1 to TRBJ1-1. TRBV1 is given as a pseudogene. The CDR3 spans 15 residues. The CDR3 DNA reads TGCACCAGCAGCCAAGATAGCAGGTTATCCACTGAAGCTTTCTTT. This sequence encodes CTSSQDSRLSTEAFF.

This clone was detected a few times. The V and J genes are TRBV19 and TRBJ1-2; TRBD1 matches at 7 bases. The V segment lost 3 bases and the J segment 4 bases; nucleotides outside the gene matches: 11. Germline lookup yields CDR1 LNHDA and CDR2 SQIVND (reference sequence). The CDR3 contains 16 residues. The CDR3 region is CASSIGWDRMLYGYTF. The CDR3 DNA sequence: TGTGCCAGTAGTATTGGTTGGGACAGAATGCTCTATGGCTACACCTTC.

This chain links TRBV25-1 with TRBJ1-5; D may be TRBD1 (6 bases). CDR1 is MGHDK, CDR2 SYGVNS, per germline. The CDR3 consists of 14 residues. V was clipped by 3 bases and J by 4 bases, with 10 bases between them. The CDR3 here is CASSDKGVNQPQHF. The DNA for the CDR3 is TGTGCCAGCAGTGATAAGGGGGTTAATCAGCCCCAGCATTTT.

DNA of the CDR3: TGTGCCAGCAGCGTGGCCCGGGGGGGCTTTCAAGAGACCCAGTACTTC. Amino acid sequence: CASSVARGGFQETQYF. The rearrangement uses TRBV9 and TRBJ2-5; 8 positions agree with TRBD2. V lost 2 bases to trimming and J lost 2 bases; unmatched junction nucleotides: 8. The germline gives CDR1 SGDLS, CDR2 YYNGEE. The CDR3 runs 16 residues.

The chain combines TRBV29-1 with TRBJ2-3, with D perhaps matching TRBD1 (7 bases). This CDR3 has 14 amino acids. V dropped 5 bases and J dropped 1 base, with 13 bases sitting between them. Germline CDR1 and CDR2: SQVTM and ANQGSEA. Written as DNA, the CDR3 is TGCAGCGTTTCAGCCAGGGGGGGCACAGATACGCAGTATTTT. Translated, it gives CSVSARGGTDTQYF.

There are a few counts of this clone. This CDR3 reads CASTLHGQGGSPLHF. CDR3 bases: TGTGCCAGCACCCTACATGGACAGGGCGGTTCACCCCTCCACTTT. The genes are TRBV6-6 and TRBJ1-6; 8 nucleotides line up with TRBD1. Germline CDR1 is MNHNY and CDR2 is SVGAGI (reference sequence). This CDR3 is 15 amino acids long. V lost 7 bases, J lost 9 bases, and 11 bases stayed unmatched.

V gene TRBV5-6 combines with J gene TRBJ2-3; D ambiguous. V lost 4 bases and J 2 bases, leaving 5 bases between the germline ends. The germline gives CDR1 SGHDT, CDR2 YYEEEE. This CDR3 region has 12 residues. The CDR3 DNA reads TGTGCCAGCAGCCTCGCCACAGATACGCAGTATTTT. Amino acid sequence: CASSLATDTQYF. Using reference TRBV5-6 and TRBJ2-3 for the parts outside the CDR3, the full variable domain is DAGVTQSPTHLIKTRGQQVTLRCSPKSGHDTVSWYQQALGQGPQFIFQYYEEEERQRGNFPDRFSGHQFPNYSSELNVNALLLGDSALYLCASSLATDTQYFGPGTRLTVL.

This sequence joins TRBV4-2 and TRBJ1-2; D unresolved. The germline CDR1 and CDR2 sequences are LGHNA and YNFKEQ. The length of the CDR3 is 14 residues. Trimming removed 3 bases at V and 4 bases at J, with 12 bases between. The CDR3 region has the DNA TGTGCCAGCAGCCAGGGGTCTTACTCCTATGGCTACACCTTC. Encoded protein: CASSQGSYSYGYTF.

The genes are TRBV6-6 and TRBJ1-5, with D possibly matching TRBD1 (5 bases). The ends were cut back, 9 bases at V and 4 bases at J, with 16 bases in the middle. The CDR3 extends over 14 amino acids. Germline V gene data show CDR1 as MNHNY and CDR2 as SVGAGI (reference sequence). The CDR3 loop is CASKNPGRNQPQHF. The CDR3 nucleotides read TGTGCCAGTAAGAATCCGGGACGAAATCAGCCCCAGCATTTT.

This sequence joins TRBV6-1 and TRBJ1-1; 7 bases agree with TRBD1. J was trimmed by 3 bases and V by 8 bases; bases with no gene match: 6. This CDR3 contains 13 residues. Germline V gives CDR1 MNHNS, CDR2 SASEGT. The CDR3 is CASSQGVDTEAFF. In nucleotides, the CDR3 is TGTGCCAGCTCCCAGGGGGTGGACACTGAAGCTTTCTTT.

This clone turned up a few times. V usage is TRBV6-5 and J usage is TRBJ2-3; maybe TRBD2 (6 bases). The CDR3 length is 14 residues. V lost 6 bases, J lost 5 bases, and 15 bases lay in between. The germline CDR1 and CDR2 sequences are MNHEY and SVGAGI. The CDR3 DNA reads TGTGCCAGCAGACTGTCTGGTAGCGGAGATACGCAGTATTTT. This codes for CASRLSGSGDTQYF.

The chain combines TRBV6-1 with TRBJ1-4, with a possible D match to TRBD1 (5 bases). The ends were cut back, 6 bases at V and 4 bases at J, with 15 bases in the middle. Germline-derived CDR1 and CDR2 are MNHNS and SASEGT. The CDR3 extends over 15 amino acids. CDR3 bases: TGTGCCAGCAGCTACACGGGACCTATTAATGAAAAACTGTTTTTT. Its translation is CASSYTGPINEKLFF.

This chain joins TRBV6-1 and TRBJ2-3; 8 positions agree with TRBD1. V lost 5 bases and J lost 2; bases outside the gene matches: 6. CDR1 is MNHNS and CDR2 is SASEGT in the germline V gene. The CDR3 consists of 15 residues. The CDR3 is CASSTRQGNTDTQYF. The DNA for the CDR3 is TGTGCCAGCAGTACTCGACAGGGGAACACAGATACGCAGTATTTT.